Presented here are 19 T cell receptor beta chains from one specimen sequenced in a study of T-cell memory formation after mild COVID-19. TCRdb re-called the 5' RACE reads through MiXCR, storing one row per CDR3 protein. The table records approximately 300,000 distinct CDR3 sequences, 15% to 20% of them present only once. The sample taken for sequencing was PBMCs or a T cell subset sorted from them (not recorded which). The receptors were gathered from a man aged 18 to 30 who had mild COVID-19 (a few samples of this study predate the infection). Cell type and time point are not known.

The gene calls are TRBV29-1 and TRBJ2-1; D might be TRBD2 (5 bases). The CDR3 loop spans 14 amino acids. V was cut by 0 bases and J by 10 bases, with 16 bases left in between. Germline CDR1 and CDR2: SQVTM and ANQGSEA. CDR3 residues: CSVEDPGDSLEQFF. The CDR3 nucleotides are TGCAGCGTTGAAGATCCCGGGGATTCCCTGGAGCAGTTCTTC.

The chain recombines TRBV4-1 with TRBJ1-5; D might be TRBD1 (5 bases). CDR1 and CDR2 (germline): MGHRA, YSYEKL. The CDR3 contains 17 residues. Trimming took 2 bases from V and 7 from J, leaving 21 bases between them. CDR3 loop: CASSQTGTPAKGQPQHF. In DNA form, the CDR3 reads TGCGCCAGCAGCCAAACCGGGACGCCGGCGAAGGGGCAGCCCCAGCATTTT.

The sample holds a few counts of this clonotype. The genes are TRBV27 and TRBJ1-2, with 7 positions matching TRBD1. The CDR3 covers 15 residues. V lost 3 bases and J lost 4; bases outside the gene matches: 8. Germline V gives CDR1 MNHEY, CDR2 SMNVEV (reference sequence). This CDR3 reads CASSFVGQGVYGYTF. Written as DNA, the CDR3 is TGTGCCAGCAGTTTCGTAGGGCAGGGGGTCTATGGCTACACCTTC.

V and J are TRBV7-2 and TRBJ2-7; D not resolved. The CDR3 is 14 amino acids. Germline assignment: CDR1 SGHTA and CDR2 FQGNSA. Trimming took 1 base from V and 6 from J, leaving 13 bases between them. CDR3 DNA sequence: TGTGCCAGCAGCTTAGGGGCAGGCCCGCGCGAGCAGTACTTC. Residues: CASSLGAGPREQYF.

The chain is built from TRBV3-1 and TRBJ2-7; D gene ambiguous. The CDR3 sequence is 15 residues long. Deletions cut 3 bases from V and 0 bases from J, with 12 bases between. From germline, CDR1 is LGHDT and CDR2 YNNKEL (reference sequence). The CDR3 sequence: CASSHRLEDSYEQYF. The CDR3 DNA follows: TGTGCCAGCAGCCATCGTCTAGAGGACTCCTACGAGCAGTACTTC.

This chain connects TRBV4-1 to TRBJ1-2; possibly TRBD1 for D (5 bases). Deletions cut 1 base from V and 5 bases from J, with 11 bases between. The CDR3 length is 14 residues. Per germline, CDR1 MGHRA and CDR2 YSYEKL. The CDR3 DNA reads as TGCGCCAGCAGCCAAGGGGTAGAGGGGTATGGCTACACCTTC. Residues: CASSQGVEGYGYTF.

This clonotype was seen more than once but under ten times. The chain employs TRBV6-5 and TRBJ2-5, with TRBD2 identical over 10 bases. This CDR3 is 14 amino acids long. The junction had 5 bases not matched to a gene; V was cut back by 4 bases and J by 6 bases. CDR1 is MNHEY and CDR2 is SVGAGI in the germline V gene. CDR3 in DNA: TGTGCCAGCAGTTTGAGCGGGGGGGGGAAGACCCAGTACTTC. Translating it yields CASSLSGGGKTQYF.

This clonotype was seen only a few times. The V call is TRBV13, the J call TRBJ2-2, with TRBD2 matching 9 bases. Per the germline V gene, CDR1 is PRHDT and CDR2 is FYEKMQ (reference sequence). The trim removed 5 bases at V and 4 bases at J, leaving 5 bases unmatched. This CDR3 comprises 15 residues. The CDR3 DNA is TGTGCCAGCAGCCCGGGACTAGCAGGCACCGGGGAGCTGTTTTTT. Its translation: CASSPGLAGTGELFF. The entire variable domain, with the rest obtained from reference TRBV13 and TRBJ2-2, is as follows: AAGVIQSPRHLIKEKRETATLKCYPIPRHDTVYWYQQGPGQDPQFLISFYEKMQSDKGSIPDRFSAQQFSDYHSELNMSSLELGDSALYFCASSPGLAGTGELFFGEGSRLTVL.

As DNA, the CDR3 is TGTGCCACCAGCAGGAGACAGGGGCTTGGAAACACCATATATTTT. This gives the protein CATSRRQGLGNTIYF. The genes are TRBV15 and TRBJ1-3; TRBD1 aligns across 8 bases. The germline V gene has CDR1 LNHNV and CDR2 YYDKDF (reference sequence). Trimming took 3 bases from V and 3 from J; bases not matched to a gene: 4. The CDR3 contains 15 residues.

The chain uses TRBV7-9 and TRBJ1-5; TRBD1 agrees at 8 bases. The CDR3 is 17 residues long. After removal of 5 bases from V and 1 base from J, the junction contained 10 bases not matched to a gene. CDR1 and CDR2 (germline): SEHNR, FQNEAQ (reference sequence). CDR3 amino acids: CASSPLLGQGSNQPQHF. The CDR3, as DNA: TGTGCCAGCAGCCCCCTGTTAGGACAGGGAAGCAATCAGCCCCAGCATTTT.

This sequence joins TRBV7-3 and TRBJ2-3; D uncertain. The CDR3 is 16 amino acids. Germline assignment: CDR1 SGHTA and CDR2 FQGTGA. The ends were cut back, 1 base at V and 5 bases at J, with 16 bases in the middle. The CDR3 loop reads CASSLRAPAKGDTQYF. As DNA, the CDR3 is TGTGCCAGCAGCTTAAGAGCCCCCGCAAAGGGAGATACGCAGTATTTT.

The chain links TRBV20-1 to TRBJ1-5; D is unclear. The CDR3 has 13 amino acids. CDR1 and CDR2 from the germline V gene are DFQATT and SNEGSKA (reference sequence). V was trimmed by 4 bases and J by 0 bases, leaving 7 bases between them. DNA of the CDR3: TGCAGTGCTATTGGGGATAGCAATCAGCCCCAGCATTTT. Translating it yields CSAIGDSNQPQHF.

This clonotype was counted only a few times. V gene TRBV5-5 combines with J gene TRBJ1-2, with D maybe TRBD1 (5 bases). Germline CDR1 SGHKS, CDR2 YYEKEE (reference sequence). Trimming cost V 4 bases and J 8 bases, with 24 bases left between them. This CDR3 is built from 16 residues. CDR3 protein: CASSQRGTVGRLGYTF. CDR3 sequence (DNA): TGTGCCAGCAGCCAAAGGGGTACGGTCGGAAGATTAGGCTACACCTTC. Complete variable domain (other parts from reference TRBV5-5 and TRBJ1-2): DAGVTQSPTHLIKTRGQQVTLRCSPISGHKSVSWYQQVLGQGPQFIFQYYEKEERGRGNFPDRFSARQFPNYSSELNVNALLLGDSALYLCASSQRGTVGRLGYTFGSGTRLTVV.

Only a few counts were recorded for this clonotype. The V call is TRBV7-9, the J call TRBJ1-1, with D perhaps TRBD1 (6 bases). Trimming cost V 7 bases and J 3 bases, with 9 bases left between them. The CDR3 is 12 amino acids. Germline V gene sequence: CDR1 SEHNR, CDR2 FQNEAQ (reference sequence). As DNA, the CDR3 is TGTGCCAGCAAAACAGGGTACACTGAAGCTTTCTTT. Amino acid sequence: CASKTGYTEAFF.

This clonotype was picked up many times. The chain is built from TRBV25-1 and TRBJ2-2, with D unresolved. This CDR3 comprises 12 residues. Looked up from germline, CDR1 is MGHDK and CDR2 is SYGVNS. The V gene lost 3 bases and the J gene lost 3 bases, with 2 bases spanning the gap. CDR3 DNA: TGTGCCAGCAGTGATTACACCGGGGAGCTGTTTTTT. It is translated as CASSDYTGELFF.

This clonotype was recorded a few times. The CDR3 is CASSLETSGGTGELFF. CDR3 nucleotide sequence: TGCGCCAGCAGCTTGGAGACTAGCGGGGGCACCGGGGAGCTGTTTTTT. The V call is TRBV5-1, the J call TRBJ2-2; 12 bases match TRBD2. The V and J ends lost 0 bases and 4 bases, in that order; junction bases with no gene match: 1. The length of the CDR3 is 16 residues. From germline, CDR1 is SGHRS and CDR2 YFSETQ.

The rearrangement joins TRBV4-1 to TRBJ1-5; D remains ambiguous. The germline V gene encodes CDR1 MGHRA and CDR2 YSYEKL. The CDR3 extends over 16 amino acids. V shed 0 bases and J shed 0 bases, with 9 bases lying between them. The CDR3 nucleotides read TGCGCCAGCAGCCAAGAGGTGCAGATTAGCAATCAGCCCCAGCATTTT. As protein: CASSQEVQISNQPQHF.

The chain recombines TRBV30 with TRBJ2-7; TRBD1 matches 8 bases. The CDR3 spans 14 residues. Looked up from germline, CDR1 is GTSNPN and CDR2 is SVGIG (reference sequence). V was clipped by 3 bases and J by 3 bases; unmatched bases: 7. CDR3 amino acids: CAWSRTGFIYEQYF. CDR3 bases: TGTGCCTGGAGCCGGACAGGGTTTATCTACGAGCAGTACTTC.

The chain has TRBV6-6 and TRBJ2-7, with 8 bases identical to TRBD1. CDR1 and CDR2 (germline): MNHNY, SVGAGI (reference sequence). V dropped 10 bases and J dropped 9; count of bases not matched to a gene: 14. There are 13 residues in the CDR3. The CDR3 is CATDLTGETPQYV. The CDR3 bases are TGTGCCACCGACTTGACAGGGGAAACACCGCAGTACGTC.